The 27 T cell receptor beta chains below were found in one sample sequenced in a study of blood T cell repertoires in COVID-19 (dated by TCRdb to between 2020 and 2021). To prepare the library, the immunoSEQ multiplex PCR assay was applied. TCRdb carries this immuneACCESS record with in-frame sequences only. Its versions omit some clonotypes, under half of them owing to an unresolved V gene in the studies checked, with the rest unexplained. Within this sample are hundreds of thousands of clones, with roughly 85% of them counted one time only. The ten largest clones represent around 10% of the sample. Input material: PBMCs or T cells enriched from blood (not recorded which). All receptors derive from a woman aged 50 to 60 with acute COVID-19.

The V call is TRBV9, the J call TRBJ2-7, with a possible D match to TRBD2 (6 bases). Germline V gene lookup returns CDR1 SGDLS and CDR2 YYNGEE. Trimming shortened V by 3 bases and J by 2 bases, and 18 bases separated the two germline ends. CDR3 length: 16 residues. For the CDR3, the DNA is TGTGCCAGCAGCGGAGGGTTACCGGGACTTGCCTACGAGCAGTACTTC. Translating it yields CASSGGLPGLAYEQYF.

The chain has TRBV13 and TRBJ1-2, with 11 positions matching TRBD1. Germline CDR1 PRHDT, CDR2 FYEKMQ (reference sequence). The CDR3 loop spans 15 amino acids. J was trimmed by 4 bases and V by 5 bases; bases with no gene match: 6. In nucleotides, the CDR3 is TGTGCCAGCAGCAGCTGGACAGGGGGCCCCTATGGCTACACCTTC. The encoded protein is CASSSWTGGPYGYTF.

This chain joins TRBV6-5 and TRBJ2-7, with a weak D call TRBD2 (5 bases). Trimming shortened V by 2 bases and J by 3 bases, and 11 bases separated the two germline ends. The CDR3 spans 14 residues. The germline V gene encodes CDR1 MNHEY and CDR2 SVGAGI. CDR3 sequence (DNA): TGTGCCAGCAGTTACACGGGGTTCAACTACGAGCAGTACTTC. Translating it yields CASSYTGFNYEQYF.

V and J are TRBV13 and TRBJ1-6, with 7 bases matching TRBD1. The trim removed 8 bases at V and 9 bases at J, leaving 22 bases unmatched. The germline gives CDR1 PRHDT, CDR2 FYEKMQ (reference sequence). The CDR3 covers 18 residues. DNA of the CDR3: TGTGCCAGCTACCGTTATGAAGCCGCACAGGGGAGTGCTTCACCCCTCCACTTT. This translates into CASYRYEAAQGSASPLHF.

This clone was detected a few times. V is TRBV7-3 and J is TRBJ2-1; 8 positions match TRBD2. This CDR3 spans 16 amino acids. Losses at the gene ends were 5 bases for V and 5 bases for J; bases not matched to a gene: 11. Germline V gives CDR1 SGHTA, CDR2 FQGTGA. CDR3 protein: CASSAKGTSGNNEQFF. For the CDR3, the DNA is TGTGCCAGCAGCGCAAAAGGCACTAGCGGCAACAATGAGCAGTTCTTC.

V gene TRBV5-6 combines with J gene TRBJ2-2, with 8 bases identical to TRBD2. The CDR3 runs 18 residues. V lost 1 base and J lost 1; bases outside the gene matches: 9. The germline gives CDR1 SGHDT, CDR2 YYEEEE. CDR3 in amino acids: CASSLLRGGFRNTGELFF. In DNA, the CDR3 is TGTGCCAGCAGCTTGCTCCGGGGGGGCTTTCGGAACACCGGGGAGCTGTTTTTT.

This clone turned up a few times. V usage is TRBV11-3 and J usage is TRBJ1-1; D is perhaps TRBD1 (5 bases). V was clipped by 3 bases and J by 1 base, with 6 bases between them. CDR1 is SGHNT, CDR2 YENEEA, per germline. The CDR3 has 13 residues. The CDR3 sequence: CASSFTGNTEAFF. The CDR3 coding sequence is TGTGCCAGCAGCTTTACAGGGAACACTGAAGCTTTCTTT.

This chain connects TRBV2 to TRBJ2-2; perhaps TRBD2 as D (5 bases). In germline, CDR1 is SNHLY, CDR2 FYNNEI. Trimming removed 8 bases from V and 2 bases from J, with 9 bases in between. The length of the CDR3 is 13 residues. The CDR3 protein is CASFGLNTGELFF. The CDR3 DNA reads TGTGCCAGCTTTGGACTTAACACCGGGGAGCTGTTTTTT.

CDR3: CASSLQNSNTEAFF. In DNA, the CDR3 is TGTGCCAGCAGCCTTCAGAATTCGAACACTGAAGCTTTCTTT. V usage is TRBV7-8 and J usage is TRBJ1-1; D is ambiguous. Per the germline V gene, CDR1 is SGHVS and CDR2 is FQNEAQ. V was pared by 5 bases and J by 1 base, with 11 bases between. CDR3 size: 14 residues.

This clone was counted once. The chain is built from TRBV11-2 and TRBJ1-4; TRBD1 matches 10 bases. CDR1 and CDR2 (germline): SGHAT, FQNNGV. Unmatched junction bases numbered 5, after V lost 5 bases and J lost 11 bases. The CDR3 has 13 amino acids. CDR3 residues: CASSTRQGAKLFF. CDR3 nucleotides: TGTGCCAGCAGCACCAGACAGGGGGCGAAACTGTTTTTT.

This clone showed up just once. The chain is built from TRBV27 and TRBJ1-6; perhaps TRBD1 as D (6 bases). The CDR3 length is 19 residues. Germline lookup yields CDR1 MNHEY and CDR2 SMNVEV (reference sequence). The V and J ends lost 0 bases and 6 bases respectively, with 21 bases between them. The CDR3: CASSLSLARGAVGNSPLHF. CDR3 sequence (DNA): TGTGCCAGCAGTTTATCGTTGGCCAGGGGAGCAGTCGGTAATTCACCCCTCCACTTT.

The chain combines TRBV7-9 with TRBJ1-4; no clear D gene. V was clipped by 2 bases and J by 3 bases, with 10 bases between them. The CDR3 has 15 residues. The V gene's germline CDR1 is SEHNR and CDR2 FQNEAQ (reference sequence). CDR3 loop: CASSLMRRSNEKLFF. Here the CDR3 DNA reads TGTGCCAGCAGCTTAATGAGGAGGTCTAATGAAAAACTGTTTTTT.

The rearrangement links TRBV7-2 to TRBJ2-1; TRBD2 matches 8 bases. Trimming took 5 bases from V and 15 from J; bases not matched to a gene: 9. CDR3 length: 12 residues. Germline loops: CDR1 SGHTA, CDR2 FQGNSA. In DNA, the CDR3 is TGTGCCAGCAGCCTGACGGGGGGGAGGAGGTTCTTC. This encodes CASSLTGGRRFF.

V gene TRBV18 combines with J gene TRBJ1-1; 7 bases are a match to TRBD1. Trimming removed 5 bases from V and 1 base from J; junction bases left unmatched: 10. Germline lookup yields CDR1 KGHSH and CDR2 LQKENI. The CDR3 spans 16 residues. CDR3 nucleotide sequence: TGTGCCAGCTCATCGCTCGTAAACAGGGGGAACACTGAAGCTTTCTTT. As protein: CASSSLVNRGNTEAFF.

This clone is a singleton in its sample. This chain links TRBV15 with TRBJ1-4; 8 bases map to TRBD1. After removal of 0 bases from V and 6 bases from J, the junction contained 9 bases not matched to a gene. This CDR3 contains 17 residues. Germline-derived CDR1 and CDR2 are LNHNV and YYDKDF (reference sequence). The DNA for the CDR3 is TGTGCCACCAGCAGAGATCTCCAGCAGGGGGCGTATGAAAAACTGTTTTTT. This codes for CATSRDLQQGAYEKLFF.

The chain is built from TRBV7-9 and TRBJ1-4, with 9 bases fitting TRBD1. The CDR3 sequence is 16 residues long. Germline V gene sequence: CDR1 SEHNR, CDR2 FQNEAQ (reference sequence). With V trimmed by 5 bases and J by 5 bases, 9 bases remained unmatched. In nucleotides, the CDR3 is TGTGCCAGCAGCCCCCATAGTGGGACAGGGAATGAAAAACTGTTTTTT. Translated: CASSPHSGTGNEKLFF.

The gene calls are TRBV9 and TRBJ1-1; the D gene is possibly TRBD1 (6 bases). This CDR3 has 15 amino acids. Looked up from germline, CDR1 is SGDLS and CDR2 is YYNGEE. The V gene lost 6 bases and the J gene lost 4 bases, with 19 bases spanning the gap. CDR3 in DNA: TGTGCCAGCAACTCCGGGGGGGGGCTGGGCACTGAAGCTTTCTTT. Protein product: CASNSGGGLGTEAFF.

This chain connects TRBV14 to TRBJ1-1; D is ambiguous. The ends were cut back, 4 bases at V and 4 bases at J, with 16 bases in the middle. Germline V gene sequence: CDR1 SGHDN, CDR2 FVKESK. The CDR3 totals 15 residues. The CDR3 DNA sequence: TGTGCCAGCAGCCGGAGCGGACCGCCGCGCACTGAAGCTTTCTTT. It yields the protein CASSRSGPPRTEAFF.

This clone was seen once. CDR3 nucleotide sequence: TGTGCCAGCAGTGATGGGTGGGGGCCAAATGGCTACACCTTC. It codes for CASSDGWGPNGYTF. This chain joins TRBV6-1 and TRBJ1-2, with D possibly being TRBD1 (6 bases). The germline V gene encodes CDR1 MNHNS and CDR2 SASEGT. V lost 3 bases to trimming and J lost 6 bases, with 14 bases between them. This CDR3 is built from 14 residues.

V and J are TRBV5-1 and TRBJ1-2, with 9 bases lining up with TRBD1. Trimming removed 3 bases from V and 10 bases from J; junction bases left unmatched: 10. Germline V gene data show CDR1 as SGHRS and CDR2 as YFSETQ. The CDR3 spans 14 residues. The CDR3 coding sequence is TGCGCCAGCAGCTCCTTGTCCGGGACAGGGACCTACACCTTC. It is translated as CASSSLSGTGTYTF.

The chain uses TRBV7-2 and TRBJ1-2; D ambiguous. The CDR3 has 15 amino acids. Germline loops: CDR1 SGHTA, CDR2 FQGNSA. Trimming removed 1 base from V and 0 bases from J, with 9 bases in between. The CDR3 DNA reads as TGTGCCAGCAGCTTAGAAATAGCCTCTAACTATGGCTACACCTTC. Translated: CASSLEIASNYGYTF.

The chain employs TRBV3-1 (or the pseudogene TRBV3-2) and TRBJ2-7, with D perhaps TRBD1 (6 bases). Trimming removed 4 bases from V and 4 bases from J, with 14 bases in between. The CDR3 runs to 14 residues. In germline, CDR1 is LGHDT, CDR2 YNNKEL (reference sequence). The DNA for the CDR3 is TGTGCCAGCAGCCCTCGCAGGGGAGCTTACGAGCAGTACTTC. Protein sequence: CASSPRRGAYEQYF.

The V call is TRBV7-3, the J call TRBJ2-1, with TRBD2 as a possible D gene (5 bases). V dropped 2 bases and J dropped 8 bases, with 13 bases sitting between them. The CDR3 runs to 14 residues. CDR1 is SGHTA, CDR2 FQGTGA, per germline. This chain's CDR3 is CASSLEGPRDEQFF. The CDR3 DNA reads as TGTGCCAGCAGCTTAGAGGGCCCTCGGGATGAGCAGTTCTTC.

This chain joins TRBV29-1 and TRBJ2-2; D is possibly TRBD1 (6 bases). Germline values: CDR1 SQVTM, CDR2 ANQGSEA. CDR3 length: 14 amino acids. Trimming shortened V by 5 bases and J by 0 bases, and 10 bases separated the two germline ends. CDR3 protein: CSVPGTTNTGELFF. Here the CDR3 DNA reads TGCAGCGTTCCGGGGACAACGAACACCGGGGAGCTGTTTTTT.

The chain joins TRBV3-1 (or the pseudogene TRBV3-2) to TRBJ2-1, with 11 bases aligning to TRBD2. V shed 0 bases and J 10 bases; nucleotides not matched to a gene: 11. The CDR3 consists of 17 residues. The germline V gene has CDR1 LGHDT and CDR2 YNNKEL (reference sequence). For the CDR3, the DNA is TGTGCCAGCAGCCAAGATCCTAGACTAGCGGGGTGGAGGGAGCAGTTCTTC. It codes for CASSQDPRLAGWREQFF.

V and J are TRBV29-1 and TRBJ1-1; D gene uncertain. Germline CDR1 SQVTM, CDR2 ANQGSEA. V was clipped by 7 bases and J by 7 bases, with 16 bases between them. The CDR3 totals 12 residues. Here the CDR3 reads CSADNREYEAFF. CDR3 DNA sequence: TGCAGCGCTGACAATAGGGAGTATGAAGCTTTCTTT.

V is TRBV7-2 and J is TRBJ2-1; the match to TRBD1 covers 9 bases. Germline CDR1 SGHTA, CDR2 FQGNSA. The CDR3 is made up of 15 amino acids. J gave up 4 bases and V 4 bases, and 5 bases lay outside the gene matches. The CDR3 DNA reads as TGTGCCAGCAGCTCCCGGGACAGGGATTACAATGAGCAGTTCTTC. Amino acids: CASSSRDRDYNEQFF.